This TCR beta chain was identified in a study of T cell responses to AZD1222 COVID-19 vaccine. The study, taken as a whole, reports: AZD1222 recipients seropositive at baseline numbered only six. Regions left unmutated in variants are reportedly the target of nearly half of spike-specific TCRs.

Only in-frame clones appear in the TCRdb table, and some are missing; sequencing was by immunoSEQ multiplex PCR. The data show 80,000 to 100,000 clones, 70% to 90% seen once. V was clipped by 4 bases and J by 0 bases; unmatched bases: 9. CDR1 and CDR2 from the germline V gene are SGHKS and YYEKEE (reference sequence). The CDR3 is made up of 16 amino acids. A remark on this clone: Its antigen is still unknown.

The sequenced sample was peripheral blood, obtained on day 0 of AZD1222 vaccination. The chain couples TRBV5-5 to TRBJ2-7; 8 bases are shared with TRBD1. This TCR came from an adult in good health. The CDR3 DNA follows: TGTGCCAGCAGCCCAGGACAGGGTTGGGGCTCCTACGAGCAGTACTTC. Translated: CASSPGQGWGSYEQYF.